The clone carrying this T cell receptor beta chain showed up many times. What it recognizes is unknown. MiXCR was run by TCRdb on the 5' RACE reads, yielding one entry per CDR3 protein. This sample carries about 210,000 distinct CDR3 sequences, about a tenth of them seen once, and the ten largest clones take about 5.2%. This record comes from a study of identical twins. Study observations and caveats: Abundant cord blood beta clonotypes carried fewer insertions; memory repertoires showed none. The presence of invariant MAIT and iNKT cells could partly confound analyses of zero-insertion sequences.

Sequences were obtained from memory (CD45RO+) T cells sorted from blood. This TCR was recovered from a woman aged 18-29 years in good health.

CDR3 bases: TGCGCCAGCAGCTTCCTGATTCAGGGGGACAGCAATCAGCCCCAGCATTTT. Translated, it gives CASSFLIQGDSNQPQHF. The V gene is TRBV5-1, the J gene TRBJ1-5; 7 bases align to TRBD1. There are 17 residues in the CDR3. Per the germline V gene, CDR1 is SGHRS and CDR2 is YFSETQ. J lost 1 base, V lost 2 bases, and 9 bases had no gene match.